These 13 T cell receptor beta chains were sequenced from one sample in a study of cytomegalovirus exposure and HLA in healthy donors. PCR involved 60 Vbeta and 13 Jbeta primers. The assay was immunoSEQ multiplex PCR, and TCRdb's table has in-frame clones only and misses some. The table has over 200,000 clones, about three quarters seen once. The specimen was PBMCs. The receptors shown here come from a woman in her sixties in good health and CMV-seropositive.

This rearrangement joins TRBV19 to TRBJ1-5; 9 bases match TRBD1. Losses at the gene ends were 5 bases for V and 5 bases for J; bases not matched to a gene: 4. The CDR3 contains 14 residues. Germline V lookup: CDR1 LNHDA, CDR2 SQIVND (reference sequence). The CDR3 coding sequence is TGTGCCAGTAGTCCCCGGGACAGGGATCAGCCCCAGCATTTT. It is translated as CASSPRDRDQPQHF.

The CDR3 nucleotides are TGTGCCAGCAGCTTAGGGGGACAGGGGGCTAATAATGAGCAGTTCTTC. Translated: CASSLGGQGANNEQFF. V usage is TRBV5-6 and J usage is TRBJ2-1, with 12 bases identical to TRBD1. The ends lost 2 bases at V and 7 bases at J; junction bases unmatched: 7. Germline CDR1 SGHDT, CDR2 YYEEEE. The CDR3 contains 16 residues.

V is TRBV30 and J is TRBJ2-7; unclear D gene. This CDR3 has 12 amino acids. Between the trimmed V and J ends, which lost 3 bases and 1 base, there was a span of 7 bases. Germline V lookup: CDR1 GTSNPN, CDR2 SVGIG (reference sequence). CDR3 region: CAWSSLSYEQYF. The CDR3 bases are TGTGCCTGGAGCAGTCTTTCCTACGAGCAGTACTTC.

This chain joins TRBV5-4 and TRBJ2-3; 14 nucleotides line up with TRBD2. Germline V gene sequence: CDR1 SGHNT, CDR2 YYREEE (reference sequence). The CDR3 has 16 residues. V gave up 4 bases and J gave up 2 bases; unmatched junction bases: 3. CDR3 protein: CASSPGLAGVTDTQYF. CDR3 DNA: TGTGCCAGCAGCCCGGGACTAGCGGGAGTCACAGATACGCAGTATTTT.

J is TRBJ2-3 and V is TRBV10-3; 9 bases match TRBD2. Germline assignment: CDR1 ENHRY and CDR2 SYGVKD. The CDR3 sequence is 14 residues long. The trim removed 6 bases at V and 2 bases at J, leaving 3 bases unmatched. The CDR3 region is CAISRTSDTDTQYF. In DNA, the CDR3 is TGTGCCATCAGCAGGACTAGCGACACAGATACGCAGTATTTT.

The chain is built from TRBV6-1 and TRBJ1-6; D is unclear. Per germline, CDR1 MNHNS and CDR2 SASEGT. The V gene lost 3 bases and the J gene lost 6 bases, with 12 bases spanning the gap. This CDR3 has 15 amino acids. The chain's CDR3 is CASSDQVSINSPLHF. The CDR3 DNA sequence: TGTGCCAGCAGTGATCAGGTCAGCATTAATTCACCCCTCCACTTT.

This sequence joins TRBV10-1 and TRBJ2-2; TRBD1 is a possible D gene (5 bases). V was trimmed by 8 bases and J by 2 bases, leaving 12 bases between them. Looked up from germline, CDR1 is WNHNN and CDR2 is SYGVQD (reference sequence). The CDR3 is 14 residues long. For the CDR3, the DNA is TGCGCCAGCCGACGTGGGGCCAACACCGGGGAGCTGTTTTTT. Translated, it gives CASRRGANTGELFF.

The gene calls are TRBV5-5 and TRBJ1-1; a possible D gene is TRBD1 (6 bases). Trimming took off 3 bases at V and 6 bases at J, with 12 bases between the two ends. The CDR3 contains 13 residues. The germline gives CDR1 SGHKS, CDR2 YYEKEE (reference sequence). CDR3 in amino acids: CASSSLWTAEAFF. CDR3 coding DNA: TGTGCCAGCAGCTCCCTTTGGACAGCTGAAGCTTTCTTT. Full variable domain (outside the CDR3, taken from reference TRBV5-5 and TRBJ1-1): DAGVTQSPTHLIKTRGQQVTLRCSPISGHKSVSWYQQVLGQGPQFIFQYYEKEERGRGNFPDRFSARQFPNYSSELNVNALLLGDSALYLCASSSLWTAEAFFGQGTRLTVV.

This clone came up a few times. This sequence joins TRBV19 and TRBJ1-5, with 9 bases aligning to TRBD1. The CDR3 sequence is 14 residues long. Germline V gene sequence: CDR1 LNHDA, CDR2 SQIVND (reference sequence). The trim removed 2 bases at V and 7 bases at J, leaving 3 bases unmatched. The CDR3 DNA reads TGTGCCAGTAGTATATCTACAGGGGGCCAGCCCCAGCATTTT. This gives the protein CASSISTGGQPQHF.

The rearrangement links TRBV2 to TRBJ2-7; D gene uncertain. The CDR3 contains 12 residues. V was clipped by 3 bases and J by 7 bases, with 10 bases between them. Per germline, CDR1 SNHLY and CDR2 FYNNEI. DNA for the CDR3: TGTGCCAGCAGTGACCCAGCGTTAGAGCAGTACTTC. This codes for CASSDPALEQYF. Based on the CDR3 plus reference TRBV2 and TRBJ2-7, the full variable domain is EPEVTQTPSHQVTQMGQEVILRCVPISNHLYFYWYRQILGQKVEFLVSFYNNEISEKSEIFDDQFSVERPDGSNFTLKIRSTKLEDSAMYFCASSDPALEQYFGPGTRLTVT.

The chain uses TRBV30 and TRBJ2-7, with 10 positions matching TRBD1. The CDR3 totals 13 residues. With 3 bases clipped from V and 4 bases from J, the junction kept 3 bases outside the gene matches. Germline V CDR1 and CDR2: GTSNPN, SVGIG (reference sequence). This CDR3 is CAWRGTGVYEQYF. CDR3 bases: TGTGCCTGGAGAGGGACAGGGGTTTACGAGCAGTACTTC.

The CDR3 region has the DNA TGTGCCAGCAGAGGAATGAGAGGGCACGAGCAGTACTTC. It encodes CASRGMRGHEQYF. The gene calls are TRBV5-5 and TRBJ2-7; TRBD2 might be the D (5 bases). Germline assignment: CDR1 SGHKS and CDR2 YYEKEE (reference sequence). The V end was cut by 5 bases, the J end by 5 bases, with 14 bases between. CDR3 length: 13 residues.

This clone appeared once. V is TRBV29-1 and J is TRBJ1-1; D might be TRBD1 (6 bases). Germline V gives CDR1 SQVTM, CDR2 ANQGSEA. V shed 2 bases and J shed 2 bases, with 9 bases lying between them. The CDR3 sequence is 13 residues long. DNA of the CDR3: TGCAGCGTTGAACAGGACAGCAACACTGAAGCTTTCTTT. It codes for CSVEQDSNTEAFF.